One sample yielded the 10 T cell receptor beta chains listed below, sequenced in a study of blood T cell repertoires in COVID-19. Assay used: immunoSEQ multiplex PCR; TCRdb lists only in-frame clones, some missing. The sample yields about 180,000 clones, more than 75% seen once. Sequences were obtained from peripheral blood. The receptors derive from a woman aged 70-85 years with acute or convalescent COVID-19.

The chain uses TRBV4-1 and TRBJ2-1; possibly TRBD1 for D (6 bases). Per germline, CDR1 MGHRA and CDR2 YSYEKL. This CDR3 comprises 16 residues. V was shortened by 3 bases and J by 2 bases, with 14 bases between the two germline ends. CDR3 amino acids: CASSQEPGTPYNEQFF. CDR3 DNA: TGCGCCAGCAGCCAGGAACCCGGGACACCCTACAATGAGCAGTTCTTC.

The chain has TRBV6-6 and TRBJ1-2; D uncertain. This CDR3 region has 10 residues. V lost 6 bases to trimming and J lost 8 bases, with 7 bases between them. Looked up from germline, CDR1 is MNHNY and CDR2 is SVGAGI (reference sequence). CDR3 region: CASSTPGYTF. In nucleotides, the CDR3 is TGTGCCAGCAGCACTCCGGGCTACACCTTC.

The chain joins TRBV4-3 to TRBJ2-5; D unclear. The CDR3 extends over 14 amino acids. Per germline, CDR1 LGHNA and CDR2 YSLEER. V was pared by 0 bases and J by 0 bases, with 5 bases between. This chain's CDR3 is CASSQERYQETQYF. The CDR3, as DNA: TGCGCCAGCAGCCAAGAACGGTACCAAGAGACCCAGTACTTC.

The CDR3 DNA is TGTGCCAGCAGACAGACTAGCGGGAGGGCCGGGGAGCTGTTTTTT. Its protein product is CASRQTSGRAGELFF. The chain combines TRBV2 with TRBJ2-2; 14 nucleotides line up with TRBD2. Trimming removed 6 bases from V and 6 bases from J; junction bases left unmatched: 3. CDR3 length equals 15 residues. CDR1 SNHLY and CDR2 FYNNEI come from the germline V gene.

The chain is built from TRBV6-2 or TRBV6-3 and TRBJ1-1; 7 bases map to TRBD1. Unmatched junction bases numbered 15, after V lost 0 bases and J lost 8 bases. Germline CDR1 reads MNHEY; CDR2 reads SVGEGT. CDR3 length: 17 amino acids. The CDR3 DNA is TGTGCCAGCAGTTACTCGAGTGGAGGGGGCAGGAGGGCAGAAGCTTTCTTT. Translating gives CASSYSSGGGRRAEAFF.

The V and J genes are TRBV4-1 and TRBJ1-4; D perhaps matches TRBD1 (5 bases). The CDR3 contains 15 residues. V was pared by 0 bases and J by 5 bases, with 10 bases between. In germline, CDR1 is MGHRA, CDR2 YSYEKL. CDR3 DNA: TGCGCCAGCAGCCAAGAGGGCAGGGCAAATGAAAAACTGTTTTTT. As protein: CASSQEGRANEKLFF.

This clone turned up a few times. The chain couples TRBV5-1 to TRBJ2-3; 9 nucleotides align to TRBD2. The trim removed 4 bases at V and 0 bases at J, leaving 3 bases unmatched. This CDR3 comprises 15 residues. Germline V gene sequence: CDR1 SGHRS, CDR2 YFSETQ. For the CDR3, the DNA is TGCGCCAGCAGCGAGGGACTAGCTAGCACAGATACGCAGTATTTT. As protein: CASSEGLASTDTQYF.

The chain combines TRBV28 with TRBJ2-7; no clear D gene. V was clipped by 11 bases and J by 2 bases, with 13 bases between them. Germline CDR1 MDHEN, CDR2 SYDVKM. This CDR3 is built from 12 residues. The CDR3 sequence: CASCLGPYEQYF. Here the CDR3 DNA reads TGTGCCTCTTGTCTGGGCCCCTACGAGCAGTACTTC.

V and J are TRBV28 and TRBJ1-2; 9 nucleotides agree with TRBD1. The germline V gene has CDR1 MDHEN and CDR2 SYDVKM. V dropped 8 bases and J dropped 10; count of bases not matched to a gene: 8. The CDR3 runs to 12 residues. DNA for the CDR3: TGTGCCAGCCAACGGGACAGGGCGACCTACACCTTC. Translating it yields CASQRDRATYTF.

CDR3 nucleotide sequence: TGTGCCAGCAGCGCAGACGGGAGCTACAATGAGCAGTTCTTC. It yields the protein CASSADGSYNEQFF. V is TRBV9 and J is TRBJ2-1; D is possibly TRBD2 (6 bases). CDR1 is SGDLS and CDR2 is YYNGEE in the germline V gene. There are 14 residues in the CDR3. Trimming took 3 bases from V and 3 from J, leaving 10 bases between them.